The 25 T cell receptor beta chains below were found in one sample sequenced in a study of molecular identifiers for immune sequencing clone quantification. MiXCR, applied by TCRdb to the PCR reads, yields one record per CDR3 protein. Of approximately 590,000 distinct CDR3 sequences listed, roughly 27% were seen once; the top ten hold about 0.84%. Sample: naive CD8+ T cells from blood, with Jurkat cell RNA spiked in. This sample's subset: FACS-sorted CD8+CD4-CCR7+CD45RA+ naive T cells. The origin of the receptors is a human donor in good health. Some libraries in this study had Jurkat cell RNA spiked in.

For this clonotype: A much more abundant neighbour one base away suggests this may be a read error. The chain couples TRBV28 to TRBJ1-5, with D maybe TRBD1 (6 bases). CDR3 length: 17 residues. Germline CDR1 reads MDHEN; CDR2 reads SYDVKM. Trimming took off 7 bases at V and 0 bases at J, with 19 bases between the two ends. CDR3 sequence (DNA): TGTGCCAGCAATCCCCAGGGGAGCTGGTATAGCAATCAGCCCCAGCATTTT. This encodes CASNPQGSWYSNQPQHF.

This clonotype was seen ten or more times. The rearrangement uses TRBV7-6 and TRBJ2-3; the D gene could be TRBD1 or TRBD2 (5 bases each). Germline V lookup: CDR1 SGHVS, CDR2 FNYEAQ. CDR3 length equals 16 residues. Trimming took off 5 bases at V and 1 base at J, with 16 bases between the two ends. CDR3 in amino acids: CASSVGRGGGTDTQYF. DNA of the CDR3: TGTGCCAGCAGCGTGGGCCGGGGCGGAGGCACAGATACGCAGTATTTT.

This sequence joins TRBV6-1 and TRBJ1-1, with no clear D. CDR1 and CDR2 (germline): MNHNS, SASEGT. The CDR3 is made up of 14 amino acids. The V gene lost 6 bases and the J gene lost 7 bases, with 18 bases spanning the gap. CDR3 protein: CASRKEGTVLEAFF. As DNA, the CDR3 is TGTGCCAGCAGGAAGGAGGGTACGGTCCTTGAAGCTTTCTTT.

The chain joins TRBV12-3 or TRBV12-4 to TRBJ2-4, with 14 bases lining up with TRBD2. This CDR3 spans 15 amino acids. V was pared by 6 bases and J by 9 bases, with 7 bases of the junction left unmatched. The CDR3 region is CASRSGLAGAGIQYF. Written as DNA, the CDR3 is TGTGCCAGCAGATCGGGACTAGCGGGAGCGGGCATTCAGTACTTC.

A note on this clonotype: A much larger clone differs from this one at a single base, so this may be a read error. This chain joins TRBV5-1 and TRBJ2-1; no clear D. CDR1 is SGHRS and CDR2 is YFSETQ in the germline V gene. This CDR3 comprises 13 residues. The CDR3 is CASAAVSYNEQLF. DNA for the CDR3: TGCGCCAGCGCGGCCGTCTCCTACAATGAGCAGCTCTTC.

This clonotype appeared many times. The chain has TRBV7-9 and TRBJ1-1, with D uncertain. In germline, CDR1 is SEHNR, CDR2 FQNEAQ (reference sequence). The CDR3 is 13 residues long. The V and J ends lost 6 bases and 6 bases respectively, with 14 bases between them. CDR3 sequence (DNA): TGTGCCAGCAGTTATAATCCGGGAGCTGAAGCTTTCTTT. This sequence encodes CASSYNPGAEAFF.

The gene calls are TRBV5-8 and TRBJ2-1, with 10 bases identical to TRBD2. This CDR3 region has 15 residues. The V gene end was trimmed by 5 bases and the J gene end by 5 bases; junction bases not matched to a gene: 7. Per germline, CDR1 SGHTS and CDR2 YDEGEE. The CDR3 region has the DNA TGTGCCAGCAGTGCCCTAGCGGGAGTCGACAATGAGCAGTTCTTC. It encodes CASSALAGVDNEQFF.

The chain is built from TRBV7-9 and TRBJ1-1, with 9 bases that match TRBD1. V was pared by 5 bases and J by 3 bases, with 10 bases of the junction left unmatched. CDR3 size: 16 residues. The germline V gene encodes CDR1 SEHNR and CDR2 FQNEAQ (reference sequence). CDR3 amino acids: CASSPDRGSLDTEAFF. DNA for the CDR3: TGTGCCAGCAGCCCAGACAGGGGGTCACTCGACACTGAAGCTTTCTTT.

V usage is TRBV19 and J usage is TRBJ2-7, with D perhaps TRBD1 or TRBD2 (5 bases each). The CDR3 loop spans 14 amino acids. V was clipped by 3 bases and J by 5 bases, with 14 bases between them. Germline assignment: CDR1 LNHDA and CDR2 SQIVND (reference sequence). The CDR3 DNA is TGTGCCAGTAGTATCGGGGCAGTTTCCAACGAGCAGTACTTC. Translated, it gives CASSIGAVSNEQYF.

With regard to this clonotype: It may be a read error: a sequence one base away is much more abundant. This sequence joins TRBV4-3 and TRBJ1-4, with D maybe TRBD1 (5 bases). The CDR3 loop spans 16 amino acids. CDR1 LGHNA and CDR2 YSLEER come from the germline V gene. The CDR3 DNA reads TGCGCCAGCAGCCAAGATATCCAGGGTTACAATGAAAAACCGTTTTTT. Its translation is CASSQDIQGYNEKPFF.

The gene calls are TRBV21-1 and TRBJ1-1; the table names TRBD1, a call not compared with the DNA. TRBV21-1 is flagged as a pseudogene. The CDR3 extends over 16 amino acids. The CDR3: CASSTGASAPNTEAFF. Here the CDR3 DNA reads TGTGCCAGCAGCACTGGGGCGAGCGCACCGAACACTGAAGCTTTCTTT.

The chain recombines TRBV6-2 or TRBV6-3 with TRBJ2-1; 7 positions agree with TRBD1. This CDR3 contains 14 residues. Germline trimming cut 10 bases from V and 7 bases from J; bases unmatched to any gene: 13. Germline CDR1 reads MNHEY; CDR2 reads SVGEGT. In nucleotides, the CDR3 is TGTGCCACCAGGGGGAAGTCAATGAGGAATGAGCAGTTCTTC. As protein: CATRGKSMRNEQFF.

In its sample, this clonotype was seen a few times. Written as DNA, the CDR3 is TGTGCCAGCAGCCACCAGCTAGCCACCAGCTCCTACAATGAGCAGTTCTTC. It codes for CASSHQLATSSYNEQFF. This chain joins TRBV11-1 and TRBJ2-1; possible D gene TRBD2, 5 bases. The V end lost 5 bases, the J end lost 0 bases, and 17 bases lay between the germline ends. The CDR3 runs 17 residues. The germline CDR1 and CDR2 sequences are SGHAT and FQDESV (reference sequence).

The chain recombines TRBV7-9 with TRBJ2-1, with 8 bases lining up with TRBD2. Germline V gene data show CDR1 as SEHNR and CDR2 as FQNEAQ (reference sequence). CDR3 length: 15 amino acids. Trimming took 5 bases from V and 4 from J; bases not matched to a gene: 7. This CDR3 reads CASSPGGGNYNEQFF. CDR3 DNA: TGTGCCAGCAGCCCGGGCGGGGGGAATTACAATGAGCAGTTCTTC.

This clonotype came up many times. This sequence joins TRBV7-9 and TRBJ2-3, with D possibly TRBD1 on 6 matching bases. The CDR3 runs to 14 residues. Germline loops: CDR1 SEHNR, CDR2 FQNEAQ (reference sequence). Trimming left V 4 bases short and J 3 bases short, with 11 bases between. The CDR3 protein is CASSSNRETDTQYF. As DNA, the CDR3 is TGTGCCAGCAGCTCAAACAGGGAAACAGATACGCAGTATTTT.

Comments on this clonotype: The junction differs from germline at one of its ends, possibly a read error. The gene calls are TRBV30 and TRBJ1-1, with 7 bases aligning to TRBD1. CDR3 length equals 12 residues. CDR1 and CDR2 from the germline V gene are GTSNPN and SVGIG (reference sequence). The CDR3 nucleotides read TGTGCCTGGCAGGGGGGGAGCACTGAAGCTCTCTTT. It specifies CAWQGGSTEALF.

This clonotype was detected many times. The chain combines TRBV6-5 with TRBJ1-4; D unresolved. CDR1 MNHEY and CDR2 SVGAGI come from the germline V gene. This CDR3 contains 13 residues. The V and J ends lost 0 bases and 8 bases respectively, with 7 bases between them. The CDR3 loop is CASSYSTGEKLFF. Here the CDR3 DNA reads TGTGCCAGCAGTTACTCGACCGGGGAAAAACTGTTTTTT.

This clonotype came up a few times. The chain combines TRBV15 with TRBJ2-5; D not certain. CDR1 and CDR2 from the germline V gene are LNHNV and YYDKDF (reference sequence). This CDR3 spans 14 amino acids. The V and J ends lost 0 bases and 1 base respectively, with 6 bases between them. This CDR3 is CATSRDSSQETQYF. The CDR3 DNA sequence: TGTGCCACCAGCAGAGATTCGAGCCAAGAGACCCAGTACTTC.

Points on this clonotype: One end of the junction is discordant with germline, which a read error may explain. V usage is TRBV29-1 and J usage is TRBJ2-2; 7 bases map to TRBD1. The CDR3 sequence is 14 residues long. Germline CDR1 reads SQVTM; CDR2 reads ANQGSEA. CDR3 amino acids: CSVDLTGNTRELFF. CDR3 nucleotide sequence: TGCAGCGTTGATTTGACAGGGAACACCCGGGAGCTGTTTTTT.

For this clonotype: A single base separates this from a much larger clone, so it may be a read error. The chain joins TRBV20-1 to TRBJ1-4, with D tentatively TRBD1 (6 bases). The germline gives CDR1 DFQATT, CDR2 SNEGSKA (reference sequence). The CDR3 is 15 amino acids. Trimming took off 6 bases at V and 0 bases at J, with 14 bases between the two ends. The DNA for the CDR3 is TGCAGTGCCGAGGCCGGGACATCAACTAATGAAAAACTGTTTTTT. This sequence encodes CSAEAGTSTNEKLFF.

This clonotype was recorded many times. This sequence joins TRBV4-3 and TRBJ2-4; 8 bases are shared with TRBD1. Germline V gene data show CDR1 as LGHNA and CDR2 as YSLEER. CDR3 length: 14 residues. Germline trimming cut 1 base from V and 9 bases from J; bases unmatched to any gene: 5. CDR3 amino acids: CASSQGTGPGIQYF. In DNA, the CDR3 is TGCGCCAGCAGCCAAGGGACAGGGCCGGGCATTCAGTACTTC.

As for this clonotype: The junction departs from germline at one end; a sequencing error may be responsible. The genes are TRBV19 and TRBJ2-1, with D possibly matching TRBD2 (5 bases). The CDR3 spans 15 residues. Germline V gene data show CDR1 as LNHDA and CDR2 as SQIVND (reference sequence). CDR3 sequence: CAGSIIASSYNEQFF. DNA of the CDR3: TGTGCCGGTAGTATAATAGCGTCGTCCTACAATGAGCAGTTCTTC.

This rearrangement joins TRBV2 to TRBJ2-1, with 8 bases that match TRBD2. This CDR3 comprises 15 residues. Germline values: CDR1 SNHLY, CDR2 FYNNEI. V lost 5 bases and J lost 9; bases outside the gene matches: 12. The CDR3, as DNA: TGTGCCAGCAGTAGCGCACGGGGGGGCGAAGGTGAGCAGTTCTTC. This sequence encodes CASSSARGGEGEQFF. The variable domain in full, completed from reference TRBV2 and TRBJ2-1, reads EPEVTQTPSHQVTQMGQEVILRCVPISNHLYFYWYRQILGQKVEFLVSFYNNEISEKSEIFDDQFSVERPDGSNFTLKIRSTKLEDSAMYFCASSSARGGEGEQFFGPGTRLTVL.

This clonotype came up a few times. The chain is built from TRBV27 and TRBJ2-5; 9 bases align to TRBD1. Per germline, CDR1 MNHEY and CDR2 SMNVEV (reference sequence). The CDR3 extends over 15 amino acids. After removal of 6 bases from V and 5 bases from J, the junction contained 10 bases not matched to a gene. CDR3 region: CASRSRDREGETQYF. As DNA, the CDR3 is TGTGCCAGCAGATCCCGGGACAGGGAAGGGGAGACCCAGTACTTC.

This clonotype came up many times. The chain uses TRBV7-2 and TRBJ2-6, with a weak D call TRBD1 (5 bases). V dropped 1 base and J dropped 0 bases, with 13 bases sitting between them. The CDR3 sequence is 18 residues long. CDR1 and CDR2 from the germline V gene are SGHTA and FQGNSA. The CDR3: CASSLDIDRPSGANVLTF. The CDR3 nucleotides read TGTGCCAGCAGCTTAGATATTGACAGACCCTCTGGGGCCAACGTCCTGACTTTC.